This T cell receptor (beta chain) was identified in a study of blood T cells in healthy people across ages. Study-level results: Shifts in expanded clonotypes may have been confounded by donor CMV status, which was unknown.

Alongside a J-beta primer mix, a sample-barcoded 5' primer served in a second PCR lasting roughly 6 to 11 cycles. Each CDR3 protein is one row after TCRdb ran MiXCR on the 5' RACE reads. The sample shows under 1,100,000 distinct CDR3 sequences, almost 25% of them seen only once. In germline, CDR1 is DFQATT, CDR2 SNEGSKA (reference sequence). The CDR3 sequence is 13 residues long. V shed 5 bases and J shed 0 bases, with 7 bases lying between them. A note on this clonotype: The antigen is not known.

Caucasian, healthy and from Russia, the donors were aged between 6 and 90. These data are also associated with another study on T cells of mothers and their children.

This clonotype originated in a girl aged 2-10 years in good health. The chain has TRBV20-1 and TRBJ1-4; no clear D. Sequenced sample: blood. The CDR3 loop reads CSAHTATNEKLFF. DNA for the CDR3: TGCAGTGCTCACACTGCAACTAATGAAAAACTGTTTTTT.